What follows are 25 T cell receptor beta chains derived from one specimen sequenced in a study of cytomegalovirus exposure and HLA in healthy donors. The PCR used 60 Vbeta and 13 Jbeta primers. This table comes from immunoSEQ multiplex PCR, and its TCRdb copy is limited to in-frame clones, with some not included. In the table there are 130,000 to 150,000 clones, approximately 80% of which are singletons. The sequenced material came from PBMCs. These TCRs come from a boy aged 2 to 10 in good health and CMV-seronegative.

CDR3 in amino acids: CASSERRQGEQFF. The CDR3 nucleotides are TGTGCCAGCAGTGAACGCCGACAGGGTGAGCAGTTCTTC. This chain connects TRBV6-1 to TRBJ2-1, with TRBD1 matching 7 bases. From germline, CDR1 is MNHNS and CDR2 SASEGT. V lost 2 bases, J lost 9 bases, and 4 bases stayed unmatched. The CDR3 length is 13 residues.

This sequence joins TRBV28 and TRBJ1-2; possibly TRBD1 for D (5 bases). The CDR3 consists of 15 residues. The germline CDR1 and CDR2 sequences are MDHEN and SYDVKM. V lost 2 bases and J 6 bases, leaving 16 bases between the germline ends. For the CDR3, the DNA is TGTGCCAGCAGTTTACAGGGTGTCCGCACCCATGGCTACACCTTC. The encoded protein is CASSLQGVRTHGYTF.

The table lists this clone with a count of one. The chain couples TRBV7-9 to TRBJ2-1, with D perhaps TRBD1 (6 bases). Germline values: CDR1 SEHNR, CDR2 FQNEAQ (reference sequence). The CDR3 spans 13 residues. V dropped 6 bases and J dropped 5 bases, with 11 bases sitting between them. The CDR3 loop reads CASSRDRNNEQFF. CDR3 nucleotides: TGTGCCAGCAGTCGCGACAGGAACAATGAGCAGTTCTTC. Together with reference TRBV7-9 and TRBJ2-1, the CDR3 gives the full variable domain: DTGVSQNPRHKITKRGQNVTFRCDPISEHNRLYWYRQTLGQGPEFLTYFQNEAQLEKSRLLSDRFSAERPKGSFSTLEIQRTEQGDSAMYLCASSRDRNNEQFFGPGTRLTVL.

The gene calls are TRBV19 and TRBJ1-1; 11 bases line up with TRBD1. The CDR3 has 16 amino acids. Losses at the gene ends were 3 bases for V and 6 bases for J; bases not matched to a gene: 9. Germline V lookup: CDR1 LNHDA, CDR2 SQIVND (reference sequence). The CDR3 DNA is TGTGCCAGTAGTATCGGGACAGGGGGTGTTGTAGCTGAAGCTTTCTTT. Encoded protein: CASSIGTGGVVAEAFF. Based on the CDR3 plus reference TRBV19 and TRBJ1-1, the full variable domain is DGGITQSPKYLFRKEGQNVTLSCEQNLNHDAMYWYRQDPGQGLRLIYYSQIVNDFQKGDIAEGYSVSREKKESFPLTVTSAQKNPTAFYLCASSIGTGGVVAEAFFGQGTRLTVV.

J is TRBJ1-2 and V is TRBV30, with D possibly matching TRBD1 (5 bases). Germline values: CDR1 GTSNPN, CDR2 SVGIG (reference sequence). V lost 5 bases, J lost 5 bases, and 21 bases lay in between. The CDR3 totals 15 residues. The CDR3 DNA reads TGTGCCTGGGGTACCGGGTACAGGTCAGGGTATGGCTACACCTTC. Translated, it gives CAWGTGYRSGYGYTF.

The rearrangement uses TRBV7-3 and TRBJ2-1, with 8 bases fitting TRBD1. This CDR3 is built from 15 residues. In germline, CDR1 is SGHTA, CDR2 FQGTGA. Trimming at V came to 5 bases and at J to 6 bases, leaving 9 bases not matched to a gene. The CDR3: CASSPRTGTANEQFF. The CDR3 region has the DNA TGTGCCAGCAGCCCACGGACAGGGACGGCCAATGAGCAGTTCTTC.

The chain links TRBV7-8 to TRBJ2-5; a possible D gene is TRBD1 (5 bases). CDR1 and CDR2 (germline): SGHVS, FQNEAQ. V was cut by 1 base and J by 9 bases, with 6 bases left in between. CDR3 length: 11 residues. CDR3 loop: CASSLEGAQYF. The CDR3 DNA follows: TGTGCCAGCAGCTTAGAAGGGGCCCAGTACTTC.

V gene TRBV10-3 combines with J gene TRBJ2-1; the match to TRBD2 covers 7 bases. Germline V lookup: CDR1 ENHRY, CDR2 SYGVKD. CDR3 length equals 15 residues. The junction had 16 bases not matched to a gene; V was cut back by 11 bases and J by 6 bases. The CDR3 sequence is CACNFGGEGRNEQFF. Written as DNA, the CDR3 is TGTGCCTGTAATTTTGGGGGGGAGGGCCGCAATGAGCAGTTCTTC.

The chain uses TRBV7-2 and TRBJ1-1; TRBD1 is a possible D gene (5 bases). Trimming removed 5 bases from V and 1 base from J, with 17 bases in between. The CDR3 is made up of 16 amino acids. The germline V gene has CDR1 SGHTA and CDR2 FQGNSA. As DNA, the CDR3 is TGTGCCAGCAGCCCTTCCTGGCGACAGAAGAACACTGAAGCTTTCTTT. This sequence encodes CASSPSWRQKNTEAFF.

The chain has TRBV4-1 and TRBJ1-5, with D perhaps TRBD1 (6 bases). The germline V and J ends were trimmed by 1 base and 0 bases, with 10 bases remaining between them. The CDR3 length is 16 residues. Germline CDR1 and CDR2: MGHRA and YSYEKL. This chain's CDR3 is CASSQVRGRSNQPQHF. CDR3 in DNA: TGCGCCAGCAGCCAAGTCAGGGGCCGTAGCAATCAGCCCCAGCATTTT.

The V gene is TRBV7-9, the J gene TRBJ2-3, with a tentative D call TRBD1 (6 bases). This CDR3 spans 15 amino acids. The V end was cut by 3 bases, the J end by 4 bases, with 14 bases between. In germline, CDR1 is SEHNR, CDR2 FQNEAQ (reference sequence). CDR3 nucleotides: TGTGCCAGCAGCTTGATCAGGGGCGCGGCAGATACGCAGTATTTT. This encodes CASSLIRGAADTQYF.

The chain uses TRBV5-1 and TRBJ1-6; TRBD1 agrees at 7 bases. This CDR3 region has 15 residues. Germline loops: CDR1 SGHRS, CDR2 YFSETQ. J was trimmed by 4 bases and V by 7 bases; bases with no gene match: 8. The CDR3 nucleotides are TGCGCCAGCGCCTCCGGGACAGAGTATAATTCACCCCTCCACTTT. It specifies CASASGTEYNSPLHF.

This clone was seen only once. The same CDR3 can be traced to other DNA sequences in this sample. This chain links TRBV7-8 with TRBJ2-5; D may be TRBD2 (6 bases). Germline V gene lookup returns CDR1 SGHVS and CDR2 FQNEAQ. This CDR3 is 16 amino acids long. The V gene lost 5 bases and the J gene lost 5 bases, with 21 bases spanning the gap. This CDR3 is CASSEGGRRVKETQYF. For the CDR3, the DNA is TGTGCCAGCAGCGAAGGCGGCAGGAGGGTAAAGGAGACCCAGTACTTC.

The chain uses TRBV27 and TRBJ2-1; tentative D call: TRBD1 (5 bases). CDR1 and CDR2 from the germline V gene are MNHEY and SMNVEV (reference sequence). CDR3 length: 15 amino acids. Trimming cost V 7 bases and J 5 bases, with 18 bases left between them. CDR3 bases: TGTGCCAGCAACCGGTGGGGCGCGATCAACAATGAGCAGTTCTTC. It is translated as CASNRWGAINNEQFF.

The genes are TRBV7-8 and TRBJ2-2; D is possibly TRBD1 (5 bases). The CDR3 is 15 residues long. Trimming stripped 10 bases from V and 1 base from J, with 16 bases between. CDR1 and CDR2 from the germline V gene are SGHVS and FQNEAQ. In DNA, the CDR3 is TGTGCCACCCCGACGTTGACAGAGAACACCGGGGAGCTGTTTTTT. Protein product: CATPTLTENTGELFF.

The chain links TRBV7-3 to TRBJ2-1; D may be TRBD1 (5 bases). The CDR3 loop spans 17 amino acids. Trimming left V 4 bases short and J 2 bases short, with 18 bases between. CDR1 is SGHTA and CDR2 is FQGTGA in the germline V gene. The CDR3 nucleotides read TGTGCCAGCAGCTCCCCGGAAGGGGTGAGTCCCTACAATGAGCAGTTCTTC. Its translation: CASSSPEGVSPYNEQFF.

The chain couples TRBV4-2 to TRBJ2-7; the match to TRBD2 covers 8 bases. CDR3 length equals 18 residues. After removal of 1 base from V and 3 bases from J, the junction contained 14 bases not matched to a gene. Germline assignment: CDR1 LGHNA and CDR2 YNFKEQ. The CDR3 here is CASSQAPWRAGEIYEQYF. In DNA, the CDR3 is TGTGCCAGCAGCCAAGCTCCCTGGAGAGCGGGAGAAATCTACGAGCAGTACTTC.

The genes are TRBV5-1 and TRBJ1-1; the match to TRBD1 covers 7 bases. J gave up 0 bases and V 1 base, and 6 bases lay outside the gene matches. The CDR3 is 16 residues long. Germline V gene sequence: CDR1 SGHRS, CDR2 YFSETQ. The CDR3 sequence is CASSLNPTGMNTEAFF. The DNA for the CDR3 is TGCGCCAGCAGCTTGAACCCGACAGGGATGAACACTGAAGCTTTCTTT.

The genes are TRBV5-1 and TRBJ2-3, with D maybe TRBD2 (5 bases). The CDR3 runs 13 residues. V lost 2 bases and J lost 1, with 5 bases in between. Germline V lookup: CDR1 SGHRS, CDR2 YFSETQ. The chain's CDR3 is CASSLAGTDTQYF. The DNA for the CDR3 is TGCGCCAGCAGCTTAGCGGGCACAGATACGCAGTATTTT.

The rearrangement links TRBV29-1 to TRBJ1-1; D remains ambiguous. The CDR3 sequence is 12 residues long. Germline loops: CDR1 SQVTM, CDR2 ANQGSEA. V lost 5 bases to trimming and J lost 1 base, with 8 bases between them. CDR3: CSVKQPNTEAFF. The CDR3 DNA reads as TGCAGCGTTAAACAGCCGAACACTGAAGCTTTCTTT.

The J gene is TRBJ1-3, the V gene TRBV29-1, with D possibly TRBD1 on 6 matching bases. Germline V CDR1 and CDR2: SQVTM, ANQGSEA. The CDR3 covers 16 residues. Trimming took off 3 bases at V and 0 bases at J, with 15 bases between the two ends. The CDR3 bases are TGCAGCGTTGATCCCGGACAGATGAGCTCTGGAAACACCATATATTTT. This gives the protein CSVDPGQMSSGNTIYF.

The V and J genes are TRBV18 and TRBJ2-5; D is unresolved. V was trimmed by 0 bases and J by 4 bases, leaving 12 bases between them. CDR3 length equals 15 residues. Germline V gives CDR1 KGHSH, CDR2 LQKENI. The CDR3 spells CASSPPSVAGETQYF. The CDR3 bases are TGTGCCAGCTCACCACCCAGCGTCGCTGGAGAGACCCAGTACTTC.

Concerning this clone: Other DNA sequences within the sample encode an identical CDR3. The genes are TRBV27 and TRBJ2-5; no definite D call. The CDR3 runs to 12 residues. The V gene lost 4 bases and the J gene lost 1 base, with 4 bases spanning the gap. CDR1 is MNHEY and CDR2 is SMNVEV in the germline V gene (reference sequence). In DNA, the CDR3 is TGTGCCAGCAGTTCCAGCCAAGAGACCCAGTACTTC. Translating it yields CASSSSQETQYF.

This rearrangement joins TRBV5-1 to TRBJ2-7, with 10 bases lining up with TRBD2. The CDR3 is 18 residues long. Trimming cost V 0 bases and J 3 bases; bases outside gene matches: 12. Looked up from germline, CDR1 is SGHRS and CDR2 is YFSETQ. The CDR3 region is CASSLAPSGSYPYYEQYF. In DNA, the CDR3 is TGCGCCAGCAGCTTGGCCCCTAGCGGGAGTTATCCCTACTACGAGCAGTACTTC.

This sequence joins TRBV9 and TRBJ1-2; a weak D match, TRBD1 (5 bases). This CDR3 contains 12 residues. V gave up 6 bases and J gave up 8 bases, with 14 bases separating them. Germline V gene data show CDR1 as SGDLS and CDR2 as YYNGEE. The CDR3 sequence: CASTAVGGGYTF. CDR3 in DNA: TGTGCCAGCACAGCGGTGGGGGGGGGCTACACCTTC.